One and the same sample provided the 8 T cell receptor beta chains below, sequenced in a study of beta chain features in type 1 diabetes. Which antigens these TCRs recognize remains unknown. Study-wide findings and caveats: Type 1 diabetes patients showed a moderate but significant shortening of TCRB CDR3s in all four CD4+ subsets.

The whole isolated RNA underwent reverse transcription, so sequencing captured expressed TCRB transcripts. This table comes from immunoSEQ multiplex PCR, and its TCRdb copy is limited to in-frame clones, with some not included. In the table there are hundreds of thousands of clones, 13% of which are singletons. Material: naive CD4+ T cells from blood. These receptors were obtained from a young man with type 1 diabetes.

This CDR3 is CASTMGLISEQFF. CDR3 coding DNA: TGTGCCAGCACCATGGGACTGATAAGTGAGCAGTTCTTC. The chain recombines TRBV7-2 with TRBJ2-1, with D perhaps TRBD2 (6 bases). The CDR3 is 13 residues long. Germline V gives CDR1 SGHTA, CDR2 FQGNSA. Trimming took off 7 bases at V and 9 bases at J, with 16 bases between the two ends.

This clone appeared a few times. The CDR3 spells CASSHFGAGETQYF. In DNA form, the CDR3 reads TGTGCCAGCAGCCACTTCGGGGCTGGAGAGACCCAGTACTTC. V usage is TRBV27 and J usage is TRBJ2-5; D assignment may be TRBD1 or TRBD2 (5 bases each). The CDR3 totals 14 residues. Trimming took 6 bases from V and 4 from J, leaving 15 bases between them. Germline CDR1 is MNHEY and CDR2 is SMNVEV (reference sequence).

This clone was counted between two and nine times. At the DNA level, this CDR3 is encoded by other sequences in the same sample as well. V is TRBV18 and J is TRBJ2-3; D gene uncertain. V lost 6 bases and J 2 bases, leaving 6 bases between the germline ends. The CDR3 is 12 amino acids. Germline CDR1 KGHSH, CDR2 LQKENI. The CDR3 here is CASSLDTDTQYF. The CDR3 nucleotides are TGTGCCAGCTCTCTAGACACAGATACGCAGTATTTT.

Notes on this clone: Germline and junction disagree at one end, which may indicate a read error. The chain combines TRBV6-1 with TRBJ2-5; 8 bases agree with TRBD2. Germline CDR1 and CDR2: MNHNS and SASEGT. The CDR3 runs 15 residues. CDR3 DNA: TGTGCCAGCATTTTCCCTCGCGGGGGGCAAGGGACCCAGTACTTC. Amino acid sequence: CASIFPRGGQGTQYF.

This clone was found a few times. V and J are TRBV9 and TRBJ1-2; the D gene is possibly TRBD1 (6 bases). This CDR3 is 15 amino acids long. V gave up 1 base and J gave up 3 bases, with 13 bases separating them. In germline, CDR1 is SGDLS, CDR2 YYNGEE. CDR3 nucleotide sequence: TGTGCCAGCAGCGTAAGGTCGACAGGAGACTATGGCTACACCTTC. Translated: CASSVRSTGDYGYTF.

This chain connects TRBV30 to TRBJ1-1, with 9 bases identical to TRBD1. The CDR3 is 16 residues long. The germline V gene has CDR1 GTSNPN and CDR2 SVGIG (reference sequence). With V trimmed by 1 base and J by 6 bases, 12 bases remained unmatched. DNA for the CDR3: TGTGCCTGGAGTGGGACGACAGGGGGAAGTGACGCTGAAGCTTTCTTT. Translated, it gives CAWSGTTGGSDAEAFF.

This clone was detected only a few times. The chain employs TRBV7-2 and TRBJ1-6; 7 bases align to TRBD1. CDR3 length equals 13 residues. V lost 5 bases, J lost 18 bases, and 13 bases stayed unmatched. CDR1 and CDR2 from the germline V gene are SGHTA and FQGNSA. CDR3 DNA: TGTGCCAGCAGCCAAACGGCGGCGGGACAGCCCCACTTT. It yields the protein CASSQTAAGQPHF. Full variable domain (rest looked up from reference TRBV7-2 and TRBJ1-6): GAGVSQSPSNKVTEKGKDVELRCDPISGHTALYWYRQSLGQGLEFLIYFQGNSAPDKSGLPSDRFSAERTGGSVSTLTIQRTQQEDSAVYLCASSQTAAGQPHFGNGTRLTVT.

This clone was observed a handful of times. This sequence joins TRBV30 and TRBJ2-7; maybe TRBD1 (6 bases). The germline CDR1 and CDR2 sequences are GTSNPN and SVGIG (reference sequence). V lost 4 bases and J lost 4, with 14 bases in between. CDR3 length: 13 residues. CDR3 nucleotides: TGTGCCTGGACCAGGACAGAGAATTACGAGCAGTACTTC. This translates into CAWTRTENYEQYF.